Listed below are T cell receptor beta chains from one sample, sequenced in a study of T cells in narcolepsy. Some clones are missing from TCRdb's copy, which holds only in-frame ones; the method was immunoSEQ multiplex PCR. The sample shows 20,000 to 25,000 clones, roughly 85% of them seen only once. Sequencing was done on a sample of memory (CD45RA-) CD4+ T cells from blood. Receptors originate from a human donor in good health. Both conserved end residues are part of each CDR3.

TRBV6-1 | CASSPDRGPNEKLFF
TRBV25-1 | CASTYLRQGAIDTGELFF
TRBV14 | CASSQAMGSDAGELFF
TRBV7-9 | CASSPKRRLNTEAFF
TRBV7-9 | CASSTGQGIGNEQFF
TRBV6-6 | CASSYRTGRGEAFF
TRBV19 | CASSRTGTGLYEQYF
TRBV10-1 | CASSEFGSGEQYF
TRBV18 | CASSPARSSYEQYF
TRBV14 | CASSQIGGGGEKLFF
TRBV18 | CASSLPSGSLGQETQYF
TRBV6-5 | CASSYRGQGGTEAFF
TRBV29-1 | CSVEAPLLAGGHNEQFF
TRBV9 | CASSAGQSGYEQYF
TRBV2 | CASTKVNQETQYF
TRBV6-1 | CASSHSLAGTYEQYF
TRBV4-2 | CASSQDESQGKWVAFF
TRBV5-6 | CASSLFGTGVDNEQFF
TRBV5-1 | CASSFGGTGANVLTF
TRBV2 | CASSIQGAGDTQYF
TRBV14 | CASSQELGLPTYEQYF
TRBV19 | CASRLAGTYEQYF
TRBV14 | CASSQDKGRRTNYGYTF
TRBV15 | CATSRGRGRQDNEQFF
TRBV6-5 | CASSFGGRSSYNEQFF
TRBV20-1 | CSVGVDGYTF
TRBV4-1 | CASSQEPSAKAYEQYF
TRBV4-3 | CASSQDGGHTDTQYF
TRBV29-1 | CSGRGTDRGSTDTQYF
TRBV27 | CASSFKGHRFSSSGELFF
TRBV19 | CASSIKPSAGDNEQFF
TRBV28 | CASIGPGNEQFF
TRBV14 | CASSPTSHRGWGTNEKLFF
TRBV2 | CASSGSRGGDYGYTF